One sample yielded the 9 T cell receptor beta chains listed below, sequenced in a study of T-cell reconstitution after alpha-beta-depleted transplantation in children. The library targeted TCRbeta and was prepared with unique molecular identifiers. A single record per CDR3 protein comes from TCRdb applying MiXCR to the PCR reads. The sample lists hundreds of thousands of distinct CDR3 sequences, around 10% occurring once. The sample in question was PBMCs from the stem cell graft donor, obtained from the stem cell graft. The receptors come from a human donor who donated a stem cell graft to a child with acute lymphoblastic leukemia.

The CDR3 loop is CASSDGDRPIYGYTF. CDR3 nucleotide sequence: TGTGCCAGCAGCGATGGGGACAGGCCGATATATGGCTACACCTTC. The chain uses TRBV7-2 and TRBJ1-2, with TRBD1 matching 8 bases. With 5 bases clipped from V and 5 bases from J, the junction kept 10 bases outside the gene matches. The CDR3 is made up of 15 amino acids. Germline V gives CDR1 SGHTA, CDR2 FQGNSA.

This clonotype was counted a few times. The CDR3 loop reads CASSLALGGNTGELFF. CDR3 nucleotides: TGTGCCAGCAGCTTAGCGCTCGGAGGGAACACCGGGGAGCTGTTTTTT. The chain employs TRBV7-6 and TRBJ2-2, with D tentatively TRBD2 (5 bases). Trimming stripped 0 bases from V and 1 base from J, with 9 bases between. Germline CDR1 SGHVS, CDR2 FNYEAQ. The CDR3 extends over 16 amino acids.

This clonotype turned up a few times. The chain employs TRBV28 and TRBJ2-7, with D perhaps TRBD2 (6 bases). Between the trimmed V and J ends, which lost 8 bases and 1 base, there was a span of 18 bases. The CDR3 length is 15 residues. The germline V gene has CDR1 MDHEN and CDR2 SYDVKM. Here the CDR3 DNA reads TGTGCCAGCCGCGGGACGGGGCGAGGTTCCTACGAGCAGTACTTC. Translation: CASRGTGRGSYEQYF.

The chain recombines TRBV21-1 with TRBJ1-5; the table's D gene call, TRBD1, was not cross checked with the DNA. TRBV21-1 is assigned pseudogene status. The CDR3 length is 19 residues. The CDR3 DNA sequence: TGTGCCAGCAGCTGTCCCGGGACAGGGGGTGAGGATAGCAATCAGCCCCAGCATTTT. This sequence encodes CASSCPGTGGEDSNQPQHF.

The J gene is TRBJ2-6, the V gene TRBV30, with a weak D call TRBD1 (6 bases). The CDR3 length is 15 residues. V was shortened by 0 bases and J by 2 bases, with 8 bases between the two germline ends. Looked up from germline, CDR1 is GTSNPN and CDR2 is SVGIG (reference sequence). CDR3: CAWSVGGTGANVLTF. The DNA for the CDR3 is TGTGCCTGGAGTGTAGGGGGAACTGGGGCCAACGTCCTGACTTTC.

This clonotype occurred a few times. This sequence joins TRBV30 and TRBJ2-1; TRBD2 matches 11 bases. CDR1 is GTSNPN, CDR2 SVGIG, per germline (reference sequence). The CDR3 has 13 residues. V shed 3 bases, J shed 9 bases, and the junction held 4 bases outside the gene matches. The CDR3 spells CAWRLAGASEQFF. In nucleotides, the CDR3 is TGTGCCTGGAGACTAGCGGGGGCTAGTGAGCAGTTCTTC. Filled out from reference TRBV30 and TRBJ2-1, the complete variable domain reads SQTIHQWPATLVQPVGSPLSLECTVEGTSNPNLYWYRQAAGRGLQLLFYSVGIGQISSEVPQNLSASRPQDRQFILSSKKLLLSDSGFYLCAWRLAGASEQFFGPGTRLTVL.

The rearrangement links TRBV6-1 to TRBJ2-7; D tentatively reads TRBD1 or TRBD2 (5 bases each). CDR3 length: 17 residues. Trimming shortened V by 6 bases and J by 3 bases, and 24 bases separated the two germline ends. CDR1 is MNHNS, CDR2 SASEGT, per germline. This CDR3 reads CASSPGTTPREVYEQYF. CDR3 DNA sequence: TGTGCCAGCAGCCCCGGGACGACCCCAAGAGAGGTCTACGAGCAGTACTTC.

This clonotype was picked up many times. The chain uses TRBV20-1 and TRBJ2-5, with TRBD2 matching 7 bases. The CDR3 is 13 amino acids. CDR1 and CDR2 (germline): DFQATT, SNEGSKA (reference sequence). After removal of 0 bases from V and 5 bases from J, the junction contained 3 bases not matched to a gene. The CDR3 reads CSARDPGGETQYF. DNA for the CDR3: TGCAGTGCTAGAGATCCCGGGGGGGAGACCCAGTACTTC.

Only a few counts were recorded for this clonotype. The genes are TRBV29-1 and TRBJ1-4, with D tentatively TRBD1 (5 bases). Germline V lookup: CDR1 SQVTM, CDR2 ANQGSEA. The CDR3 is made up of 14 amino acids. V lost 6 bases, J lost 8 bases, and 19 bases lay in between. The CDR3 is CSVGNTGTVEKLFF. The CDR3 region has the DNA TGCAGCGTCGGAAACACCGGGACTGTCGAAAAACTGTTTTTT.